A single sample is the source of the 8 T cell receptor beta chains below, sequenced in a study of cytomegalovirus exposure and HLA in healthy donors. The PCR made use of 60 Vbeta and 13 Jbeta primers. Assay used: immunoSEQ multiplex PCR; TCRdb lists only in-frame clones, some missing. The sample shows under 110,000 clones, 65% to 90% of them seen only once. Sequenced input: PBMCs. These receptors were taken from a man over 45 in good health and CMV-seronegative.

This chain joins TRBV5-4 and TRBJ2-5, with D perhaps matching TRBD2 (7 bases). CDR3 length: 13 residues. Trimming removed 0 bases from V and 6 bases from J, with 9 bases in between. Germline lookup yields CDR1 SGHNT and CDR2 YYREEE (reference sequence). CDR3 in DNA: TGTGCCAGCAGCTTGGAGGGGGGGAAGACCCAGTACTTC. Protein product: CASSLEGGKTQYF.

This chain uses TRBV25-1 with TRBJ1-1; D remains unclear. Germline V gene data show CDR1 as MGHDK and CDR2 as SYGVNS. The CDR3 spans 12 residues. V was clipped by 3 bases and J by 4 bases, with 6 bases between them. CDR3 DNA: TGTGCCAGCAGTGATCTCGGCACTGAAGCTTTCTTT. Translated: CASSDLGTEAFF.

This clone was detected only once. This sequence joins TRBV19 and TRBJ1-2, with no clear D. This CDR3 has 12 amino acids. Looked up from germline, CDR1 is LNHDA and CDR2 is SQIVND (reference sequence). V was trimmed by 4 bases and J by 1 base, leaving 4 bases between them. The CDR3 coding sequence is TGTGCCAGTAGTACCCGTAACTATGGCTACACCTTC. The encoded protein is CASSTRNYGYTF.

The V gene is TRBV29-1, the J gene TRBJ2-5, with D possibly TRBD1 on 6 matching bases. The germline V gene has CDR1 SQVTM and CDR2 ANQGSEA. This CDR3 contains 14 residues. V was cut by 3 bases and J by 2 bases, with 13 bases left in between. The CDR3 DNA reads TGCAGCGTTGAGGGGGCCGGGTTACAAGAGACCCAGTACTTC. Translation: CSVEGAGLQETQYF.

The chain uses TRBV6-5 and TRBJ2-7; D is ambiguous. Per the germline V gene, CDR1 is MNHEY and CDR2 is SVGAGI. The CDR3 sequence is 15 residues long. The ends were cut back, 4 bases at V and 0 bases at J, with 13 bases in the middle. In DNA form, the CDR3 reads TGTGCCAGCAGTTCCCTCACCAGTTTCTCCTACGAGCAGTACTTC. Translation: CASSSLTSFSYEQYF.

In nucleotides, the CDR3 is TGTGCCAGTAGTATTGCGAGGGGGAAGACAGATACGCAGTATTTT. Its translation is CASSIARGKTDTQYF. The V call is TRBV19, the J call TRBJ2-3, with D maybe TRBD1 (6 bases). The CDR3 is made up of 15 amino acids. Trimming removed 3 bases at V and 3 bases at J, with 13 bases between. From germline, CDR1 is LNHDA and CDR2 SQIVND (reference sequence).

The DNA for the CDR3 is TGTGCCAGCGGCAGATTTCTGAACACTGAAGCTTTCTTT. Protein product: CASGRFLNTEAFF. The V gene is TRBV5-8, the J gene TRBJ1-1; no reliable D call. The V gene lost 7 bases and the J gene lost 0 bases, with 10 bases spanning the gap. The CDR3 totals 13 residues. From germline, CDR1 is SGHTS and CDR2 YDEGEE. The full variable domain, its missing parts supplied by reference TRBV5-8 and TRBJ1-1, is EAGVTQSPTHLIKTRGQQATLRCSPISGHTSVYWYQQALGLGLQFLLWYDEGEERNRGNFPPRFSGRQFPNYSSELNVNALELEDSALYLCASGRFLNTEAFFGQGTRLTVV.

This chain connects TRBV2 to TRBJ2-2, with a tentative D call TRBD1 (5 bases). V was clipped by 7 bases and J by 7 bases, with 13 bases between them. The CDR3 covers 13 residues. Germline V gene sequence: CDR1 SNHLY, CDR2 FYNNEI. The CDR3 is CASNQGRGGELFF. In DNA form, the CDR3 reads TGTGCCAGCAACCAGGGTAGAGGCGGGGAGCTGTTTTTT.